This T cell receptor (beta chain) is drawn from a study of patients and donors after allogeneic stem cell transplantation. The ends lost 2 bases at V and 9 bases at J; junction bases unmatched: 9. The germline V gene has CDR1 MGHDK and CDR2 SYGVNS. The CDR3 is 14 amino acids. TCRdb fed the RT-PCR reads into MiXCR, producing one record per CDR3 protein. The sample holds roughly 200,000 distinct CDR3 sequences, 35% to 50% seen once. The chain couples TRBV25-1 to TRBJ1-1, with 7 bases identical to TRBD1. Material for sequencing was blood, either unsorted or a sorted T cell fraction (not recorded which). The receptor's source is a human donor who was either an allogeneic HSCT recipient or a stem cell or donor lymphocyte infusion donor (not recorded which). It is not recorded whose cells these are; they may come from a transplant donor. The CDR3 nucleotides are TGTGCCAGCAGTGAACCAGGGGGGGCTCAGCAAGCTTTCTTT. Translating gives CASSEPGGAQQAFF.